Reported below is one TCR beta chain. Its antigen is not identified. It was with unique molecular identifiers that the TCRbeta library was prepared. TCRdb analysed the PCR reads with MiXCR anew, one entry per CDR3 protein. This table holds approximately 500,000 distinct CDR3 sequences, roughly a tenth found once. This record belongs to a study of T-cell reconstitution after alpha-beta-depleted transplantation in children. There are 13 residues in the CDR3. Germline CDR1 LNHDA, CDR2 SQIVND (reference sequence). With V trimmed by 7 bases and J by 3 bases, 3 bases remained unmatched. The study, taken as a whole, reports: Newly made T cells mostly supplied T-cell counts and diversity one year after transplant. About two months after transplant, alpha-beta T cells reportedly came from several hundred expanded graft clones.

This clonotype was sampled from a child aged 2-15 years with inherited bone marrow failure, due to receive a stem cell transplant. The chain uses TRBV19 and TRBJ2-3; 8 bases agree with TRBD1. Sequenced here: PBMCs, sampled before TCRalphabeta/CD19-depleted stem cell transplant. CDR3 sequence reads: CASNRQGTDTQYF. For the CDR3, the DNA is TGTGCCAGTAACCGACAGGGGACAGATACGCAGTATTTT.